These 30 T cell receptor beta chains came from one sample sequenced in a study of post-analysis software for immune sequencing data. Study-wide results and caveats: There were a few TRBV segments more frequent in patients than controls, and TRBV5-6, TRBV5-1 and TRBV20-1 were among them.

Libraries were made from TCR beta cDNA, and they carried unique molecular identifiers. TCRdb itself ran the PCR reads through MiXCR, one entry per CDR3 protein. The table lists 450,000 to 650,000 distinct CDR3 sequences, around 47% of them singletons, with roughly 1.7% in the top ten. No antigen has been identified for these receptors. Sequenced sample: blood. These receptors all come from a girl aged 5-17 years with multiple sclerosis.

J is TRBJ2-5 and V is TRBV12-3 or TRBV12-4, with D perhaps matching TRBD1 (5 bases). The closer fit of TRBJ2-7 to the DNA end suggests the J call may be wrong. This CDR3 is 13 amino acids long. CDR3 bases: TGTGCCAGCAGTTTGCCAGGGTACTACGAGCAGTACTTC. Protein product: CASSLPGYYEQYF.

The chain joins TRBV12-3 or TRBV12-4 to TRBJ2-7; D not resolved. V lost 2 bases and J lost 3, with 11 bases in between. The CDR3 loop spans 14 amino acids. CDR3 DNA: TGTGCCAGCAGTTTACTCTTAGCCGGCTACGAGCAGTACTTC. Protein: CASSLLLAGYEQYF.

This chain links TRBV12-3 or TRBV12-4 with TRBJ2-1, with D perhaps TRBD1 or TRBD2 (5 bases each). V was shortened by 1 base and J by 6 bases, with 16 bases between the two germline ends. The CDR3 is 16 residues long. The CDR3 DNA is TGTGCCAGCAGTTTAGATTACAGGACTGGGGGCAATGAGCAGTTCTTC. This translates into CASSLDYRTGGNEQFF.

This clonotype showed up just a few times. The CDR3, as DNA: TGTGCCAGCAGCCACCTTTGGGGACAGGGTCAGTACAATGAGCAGTTCTTC. It specifies CASSHLWGQGQYNEQFF. The chain joins TRBV4-2 to TRBJ2-1; 9 bases match TRBD1. The CDR3 spans 17 residues. Germline assignment: CDR1 LGHNA and CDR2 YNFKEQ. V was clipped by 3 bases and J by 4 bases; unmatched bases: 10.

With respect to this clonotype: A junction boundary mismatches the germline segment, possibly from a read error. J is TRBJ2-3 and V is TRBV12-3 or TRBV12-4, with 9 positions matching TRBD2. The CDR3 has 16 amino acids. CDR3 DNA: TGTGCCAGCAGACCGATAGCGGGAGAGATAGCAGATGCGCAGTATTTT. It yields the protein CASRPIAGEIADAQYF.

This rearrangement joins TRBV6-1 to TRBJ1-2, with TRBD1 as a possible D gene (5 bases). Germline lookup yields CDR1 MNHNS and CDR2 SASEGT. The CDR3 is 14 amino acids. Trimming cost V 0 bases and J 8 bases, with 13 bases left between them. CDR3 sequence reads: CASSEAEGSWGYTF. The CDR3 DNA sequence: TGTGCCAGCAGTGAAGCGGAGGGGTCTTGGGGCTACACCTTC.

The rearrangement uses TRBV7-9 and TRBJ2-1, with 10 positions matching TRBD2. With V trimmed by 4 bases and J by 4 bases, 7 bases remained unmatched. This CDR3 comprises 16 residues. Germline CDR1 and CDR2: SEHNR and FQNEAQ (reference sequence). CDR3 residues: CASSSSSGGVYNEQFF. The DNA of the CDR3 is TGTGCCAGCAGCTCCTCCAGCGGGGGGGTTTACAATGAGCAGTTCTTC.

The rearrangement joins TRBV29-1 to TRBJ2-7, with a weak D call TRBD1 (6 bases). This CDR3 spans 14 amino acids. Trimming took off 1 base at V and 3 bases at J, with 13 bases between the two ends. Looked up from germline, CDR1 is SQVTM and CDR2 is ANQGSEA. CDR3 sequence reads: CSVEGFGQSYEQYF. CDR3 sequence (DNA): TGCAGCGTTGAAGGGTTTGGACAGAGCTACGAGCAGTACTTC.

The genes are TRBV12-3 or TRBV12-4 and TRBJ1-1, with 7 bases that match TRBD1. V lost 6 bases and J lost 6; bases outside the gene matches: 10. This CDR3 has 14 amino acids. The DNA of the CDR3 is TGTGCCAGCAGCACGACAGGGCTTGTGGCTGAAGCTTTCTTT. This translates into CASSTTGLVAEAFF.

A few counts support this clonotype. The V gene is TRBV10-3, the J gene TRBJ2-7, with TRBD1 matching 9 bases. Trimming at V came to 5 bases and at J to 4 bases, leaving 9 bases not matched to a gene. This CDR3 region has 15 residues. The germline V gene encodes CDR1 ENHRY and CDR2 SYGVKD. The DNA for the CDR3 is TGTGCCATCAGTCTCCGGACAGGGGATTGGTACGAGCAGTACTTC. This sequence encodes CAISLRTGDWYEQYF.

This clonotype appeared many times. V gene TRBV11-1 combines with J gene TRBJ2-5, with TRBD2 matching over 8 bases. The CDR3 totals 16 residues. Germline assignment: CDR1 SGHAT and CDR2 FQDESV (reference sequence). J lost 1 base, V lost 5 bases, and 9 bases had no gene match. The CDR3 reads CASSPSVTSVQETQYF. In DNA form, the CDR3 reads TGTGCCAGCAGCCCATCCGTGACTAGCGTCCAAGAGACCCAGTACTTC. The variable domain in full, completed from reference TRBV11-1 and TRBJ2-5, reads EAEVAQSPRYKITEKSQAVAFWCDPISGHATLYWYRQILGQGPELLVQFQDESVVDDSQLPKDRFSAERLKGVDSTLKIQPAELGDSAMYLCASSPSVTSVQETQYFGPGTRLLVL.

This chain links TRBV3-1 with TRBJ2-4; D gene ambiguous. TRBJ2-7 matches the DNA end more closely, so the J call is doubtful. This CDR3 is built from 12 residues. The germline gives CDR1 LGHDT, CDR2 YNNKEL (reference sequence). The CDR3 bases are TGTGCCAGCAGCCAGATAACCTACGAGCAGTACTTC. Protein sequence: CASSQITYEQYF.

In its sample, this clonotype was seen a few times. V usage is TRBV12-3 or TRBV12-4 and J usage is TRBJ2-1, with TRBD2 as a possible D gene (6 bases). The V end lost 4 bases, the J end lost 0 bases, and 13 bases lay between the germline ends. This CDR3 contains 16 residues. The CDR3 loop is CASSSGTLSSYNEQFF. CDR3 nucleotide sequence: TGTGCCAGCAGTTCCGGGACTTTGAGCTCCTACAATGAGCAGTTCTTC.

CDR3 nucleotides: TGCAGCGTCCAGGGACAGATTCACACTGAAGCTTTCTTT. Protein sequence: CSVQGQIHTEAFF. The rearrangement joins TRBV29-1 to TRBJ1-1; 7 bases are a match to TRBD1. The trim removed 6 bases at V and 3 bases at J, leaving 7 bases unmatched. CDR3 size: 13 residues. Germline-derived CDR1 and CDR2 are SQVTM and ANQGSEA.

The V and J genes are TRBV20-1 and TRBJ2-7, with 10 positions matching TRBD1. CDR1 DFQATT and CDR2 SNEGSKA come from the germline V gene (reference sequence). CDR3 length: 16 amino acids. The V segment lost 0 bases and the J segment 0 bases; nucleotides outside the gene matches: 5. DNA of the CDR3: TGCAGTGCTAGAGACCAATGGACAGGGGGCTCCTACGAGCAGTACTTC. It translates to CSARDQWTGGSYEQYF.

This clonotype was seen a handful of times. The CDR3 loop is CSATDFSLYNEQYF. In DNA, the CDR3 is TGCAGTGCTACGGACTTCTCTTTATACAATGAGCAGTACTTC. The chain carries TRBV20-1 and TRBJ2-1; D is perhaps TRBD2 (5 bases). The J call is uncertain, as TRBJ2-7 better fits the DNA end. The CDR3 is made up of 14 amino acids. Germline V CDR1 and CDR2: DFQATT, SNEGSKA (reference sequence).

Comment on this clonotype: The junction departs from the called germline gene at one end, perhaps through a read error. This rearrangement joins TRBV7-9 to TRBJ2-1; TRBD1 matches 7 bases. Germline V gives CDR1 SEHNR, CDR2 FQNEAQ (reference sequence). CDR3 length: 15 amino acids. CDR3 coding DNA: TGTGCTAGCAGCCTCCCGGGACAGCGTTACAATGAGCAGTTCTTC. Protein: CASSLPGQRYNEQFF.

This clonotype was counted a few times. CDR3 sequence: CASRMGAGDSYEQYF. The CDR3, as DNA: TGTGCCAGCAGGATGGGGGCAGGGGACTCCTACGAGCAGTACTTC. The rearrangement uses TRBV7-9 and TRBJ2-7; TRBD1 might be the D (6 bases). Trimming pared 6 bases from V and 0 bases from J, leaving 15 bases between. Germline CDR1 reads SEHNR; CDR2 reads FQNEAQ (reference sequence). The CDR3 consists of 15 residues.

This clonotype came up a few times. A read error may explain this, as a much larger clone is one base away. This chain uses TRBV29-1 with TRBJ2-1; tentatively, D is TRBD1 (5 bases). The V gene's germline CDR1 is SQVTM and CDR2 ANQGSEA. The CDR3 covers 14 residues. In nucleotides, the CDR3 is TGCAGCGTTCCCCCCCGAAGGGGTTACAATGGGCAGTTCTTC. It encodes CSVPPRRGYNGQFF.

The rearrangement uses TRBV20-1 and TRBJ2-5; 9 bases fit TRBD1. This CDR3 comprises 13 residues. The V segment lost 5 bases and the J segment 11 bases; nucleotides outside the gene matches: 12. Germline loops: CDR1 DFQATT, CDR2 SNEGSKA (reference sequence). CDR3 coding DNA: TGCAGTGCTCTTTCTGGACAGGGGAGGGTGCAGTACTTC. This translates into CSALSGQGRVQYF.

The V gene is TRBV7-9, the J gene TRBJ2-5, with 11 bases identical to TRBD2. The germline CDR1 and CDR2 sequences are SEHNR and FQNEAQ (reference sequence). Trimming took 5 bases from V and 5 from J; bases not matched to a gene: 4. The CDR3 extends over 14 amino acids. The CDR3 is CASSPRLAGETQYF. CDR3 DNA sequence: TGTGCCAGCAGCCCGCGACTAGCGGGGGAGACCCAGTACTTC.

V gene TRBV12-3 or TRBV12-4 combines with J gene TRBJ2-3; TRBD2 might be the D (5 bases). V gave up 8 bases and J gave up 2 bases, with 14 bases separating them. The CDR3 covers 14 residues. CDR3 DNA sequence: TGTGCCAGCGGCGGGCGACAACACACAGATACGCAGTATTTT. Translation: CASGGRQHTDTQYF.

This clonotype was picked up many times. V gene TRBV6-4 combines with J gene TRBJ2-4; 10 nucleotides align to TRBD2. V trimming: 3 bases; J trimming: 6 bases; junction bases outside the gene matches: 8. Germline V CDR1 and CDR2: MRHNA, SNTAGT. The CDR3 is 16 amino acids. The DNA of the CDR3 is TGTGCCAGCAGTGAGACAGGGGCTAGCGGGGGAAACATTCAGTACTTC. Its translation is CASSETGASGGNIQYF.

This clonotype was counted ten times or more. In DNA, the CDR3 is TGTGCCAGCCGTCAGGGGGAGGGGAACACTGAAGCTTTCTTT. Amino acid sequence: CASRQGEGNTEAFF. The chain has TRBV7-3 and TRBJ1-1; 7 nucleotides align to TRBD1. The germline CDR1 and CDR2 sequences are SGHTA and FQGTGA. V lost 8 bases to trimming and J lost 1 base; unmatched junction nucleotides: 7. The CDR3 has 14 residues.

Only a few counts were recorded for this clonotype. The CDR3 DNA follows: TGCAGCGTTGAAGGAGGGGCCCTCTACGAGCAGTACTTC. Residues: CSVEGGALYEQYF. The gene calls are TRBV29-1 and TRBJ2-7; perhaps D is TRBD1 or TRBD2 (5 bases each). The CDR3 loop spans 13 amino acids. V lost 1 base to trimming and J lost 3 bases, with 10 bases between them. CDR1 is SQVTM and CDR2 is ANQGSEA in the germline V gene.

The rearrangement links TRBV20-1 to TRBJ1-5; the match to TRBD1 covers 10 bases. V dropped 5 bases and J dropped 3; count of bases not matched to a gene: 4. CDR1 and CDR2 from the germline V gene are DFQATT and SNEGSKA (reference sequence). This CDR3 is built from 14 residues. Here the CDR3 reads CSAGTGATNQPQHF. The CDR3 nucleotides are TGCAGTGCTGGGACAGGGGCCACCAATCAGCCCCAGCATTTT.

The rearrangement links TRBV5-1 to TRBJ2-1, with TRBD1 as a possible D gene (5 bases). The CDR3 runs to 16 residues. Germline CDR1 SGHRS, CDR2 YFSETQ. V shed 0 bases and J shed 7 bases, with 17 bases lying between them. CDR3 protein: CASSLAEGAGSNEQFF. In DNA form, the CDR3 reads TGCGCCAGCAGCTTGGCCGAAGGGGCCGGGTCGAATGAGCAGTTCTTC.

The chain links TRBV5-1 to TRBJ2-2; possible D gene TRBD1, 6 bases. With 1 base removed from V and 5 bases from J, the gap between germline ends came to 15 bases. Germline V gene lookup returns CDR1 SGHRS and CDR2 YFSETQ. The length of the CDR3 is 16 residues. CDR3 sequence reads: CASSLSETGQTGELFF. The CDR3 DNA follows: TGCGCCAGCAGCTTGTCGGAAACAGGACAGACCGGGGAGCTGTTTTTT.

In the case of this clonotype: The junction departs from the called germline gene at one end, perhaps through a read error. The rearrangement joins TRBV10-2 to TRBJ2-6; 7 nucleotides align to TRBD1. The germline V gene has CDR1 WSHSY and CDR2 SAAADI. The CDR3 covers 17 residues. The CDR3 region has the DNA TGCGCAAGCAGTGAGGGGGCGTCAAGCTCTGGGGCCAACGTCCTGACTTTC. Protein: CASSEGASSSGANVLTF.

This chain links TRBV9 with TRBJ2-1, with 8 bases fitting TRBD2. V dropped 4 bases and J dropped 0; count of bases not matched to a gene: 21. CDR3 length: 21 residues. The germline V gene has CDR1 SGDLS and CDR2 YYNGEE. The CDR3 spells CASSLPRGAAGDPSSYNEQFF. CDR3 DNA: TGTGCCAGCAGCCTCCCCCGCGGTGCAGCGGGGGACCCTAGCTCCTACAATGAGCAGTTCTTC.